This TCR beta chain comes out of a study of regulatory T cells in long-lasting Graves disease. This clonotype was recorded at least ten times. Its specificity is unknown. Regarding time point: newly diagnosed GD, antithyroid drugs for less than 3 months. RNA from PBMCs was the source of the TCR library. The ends lost 0 bases at V and 5 bases at J; junction bases unmatched: 8. This CDR3 is built from 17 residues. Germline CDR1 and CDR2: GTSNPN and SVGIG (reference sequence). Findings of the study overall: Persistent cases favored TRBV28, TRBJ1-2 and TRBJ2-5. Persistent Graves' patients possessed reduced TCR diversity relative to recently diagnosed ones.

CDR3-region Arm-PCR and iRepertoire HTBI primers produced the TCR beta libraries. One entry per CDR3 protein, called by TCRdb with MiXCR from the multiplex PCR reads. The table records 400,000 to 500,000 distinct CDR3 sequences, about a sixth of them present only once. Another study also made use of these data, one on T cells in Graves' hyperthyroidism and ophthalmopathy. That study reports: The HTBI primer set drove a first-round RT-PCR of the TCR CDR3. Researchers report that a 13 V-J model separated ophthalmopathy from stable hyperthyroidism.

The sequences come from peripheral blood mononuclear cells (PBMCs), collected at new diagnosis, from a patient treated with antithyroid drugs. This TCR derives from a woman younger than 45 with Graves disease. The chain couples TRBV30 to TRBJ2-7, with 15 positions matching TRBD2. CDR3 protein: CAWSVRGTSGRSNEQYF. The DNA of the CDR3 is TGTGCCTGGAGTGTCCGCGGGACTAGCGGGAGGTCGAACGAGCAGTACTTC. Based on the CDR3 plus reference TRBV30 and TRBJ2-7, the full variable domain is SQTIHQWPATLVQPVGSPLSLECTVEGTSNPNLYWYRQAAGRGLQLLFYSVGIGQISSEVPQNLSASRPQDRQFILSSKKLLLSDSGFYLCAWSVRGTSGRSNEQYFGPGTRLTVT.